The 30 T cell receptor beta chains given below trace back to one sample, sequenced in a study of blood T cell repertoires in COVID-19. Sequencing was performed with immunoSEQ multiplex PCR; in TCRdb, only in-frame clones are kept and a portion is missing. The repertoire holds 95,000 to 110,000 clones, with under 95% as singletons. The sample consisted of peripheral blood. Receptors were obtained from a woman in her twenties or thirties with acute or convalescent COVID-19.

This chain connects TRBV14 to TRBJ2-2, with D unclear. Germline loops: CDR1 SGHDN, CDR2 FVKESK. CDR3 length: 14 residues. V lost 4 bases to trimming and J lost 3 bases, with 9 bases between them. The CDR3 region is CASSPGRYTGELFF. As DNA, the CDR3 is TGTGCCAGCAGCCCAGGCAGGTACACCGGGGAGCTGTTTTTT.

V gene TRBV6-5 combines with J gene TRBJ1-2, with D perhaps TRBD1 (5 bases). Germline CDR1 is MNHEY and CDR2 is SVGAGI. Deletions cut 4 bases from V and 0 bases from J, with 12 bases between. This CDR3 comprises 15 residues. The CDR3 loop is CASSSSTAANYGYTF. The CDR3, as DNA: TGTGCCAGCAGTTCCTCGACAGCAGCTAACTATGGCTACACCTTC.

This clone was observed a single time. DNA of the CDR3: TGTGCCAGCAGGCTCGGGGGAGATAACTACGAGCAGTACTTC. Encoded protein: CASRLGGDNYEQYF. This chain joins TRBV6-5 and TRBJ2-7; D may be TRBD2 (6 bases). Germline V gene sequence: CDR1 MNHEY, CDR2 SVGAGI. The CDR3 runs 14 residues. V dropped 6 bases and J dropped 3 bases, with 15 bases sitting between them.

The CDR3 nucleotides read TGTGCCAGCAGTGCTTCAGGTGAGGCTTTCTTT. Translation: CASSASGEAFF. This rearrangement joins TRBV28 to TRBJ1-1; D is unresolved. The CDR3 sequence is 11 residues long. CDR1 is MDHEN and CDR2 is SYDVKM in the germline V gene. V gave up 5 bases and J gave up 11 bases, with 12 bases separating them.

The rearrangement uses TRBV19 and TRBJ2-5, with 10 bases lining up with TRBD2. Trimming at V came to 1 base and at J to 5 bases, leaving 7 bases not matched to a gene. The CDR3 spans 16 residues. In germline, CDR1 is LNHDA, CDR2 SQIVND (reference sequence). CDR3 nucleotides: TGTGCCAGTAGTATAGGGCTAAGCGGGAGGGACGAGACCCAGTACTTC. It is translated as CASSIGLSGRDETQYF.

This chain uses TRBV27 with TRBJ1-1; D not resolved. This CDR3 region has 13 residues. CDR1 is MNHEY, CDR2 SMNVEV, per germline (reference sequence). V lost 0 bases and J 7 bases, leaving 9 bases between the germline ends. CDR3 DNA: TGTGCCAGCAGTTTATCGAACCAGATTGAAGCTTTCTTT. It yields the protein CASSLSNQIEAFF.

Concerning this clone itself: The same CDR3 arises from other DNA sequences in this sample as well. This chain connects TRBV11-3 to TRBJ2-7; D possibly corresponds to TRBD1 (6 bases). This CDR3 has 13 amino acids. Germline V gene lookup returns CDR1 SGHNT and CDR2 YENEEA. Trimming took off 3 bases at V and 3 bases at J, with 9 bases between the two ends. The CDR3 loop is CASSLGRGYEQYF. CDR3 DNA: TGTGCCAGCAGCTTGGGCAGGGGCTACGAGCAGTACTTC.

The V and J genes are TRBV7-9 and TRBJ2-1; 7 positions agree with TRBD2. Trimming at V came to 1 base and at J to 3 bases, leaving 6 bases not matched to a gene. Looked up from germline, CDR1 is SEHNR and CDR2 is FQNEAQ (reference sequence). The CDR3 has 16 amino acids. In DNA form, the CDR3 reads TGTGCCAGCAGCTTAGTACGGCTAGCGGTCTACAATGAGCAGTTCTTC. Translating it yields CASSLVRLAVYNEQFF.

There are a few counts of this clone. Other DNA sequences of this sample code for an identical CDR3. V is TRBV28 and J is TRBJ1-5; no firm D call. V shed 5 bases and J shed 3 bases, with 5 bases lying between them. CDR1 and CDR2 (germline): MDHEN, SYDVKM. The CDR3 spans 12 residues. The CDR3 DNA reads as TGTGCCAGCAGTGTTAACAATCAGCCCCAGCATTTT. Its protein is CASSVNNQPQHF.

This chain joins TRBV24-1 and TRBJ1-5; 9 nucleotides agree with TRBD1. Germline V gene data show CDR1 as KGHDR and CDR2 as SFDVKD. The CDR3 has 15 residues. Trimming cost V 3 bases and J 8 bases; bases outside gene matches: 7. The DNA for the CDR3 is TGTGCCACCAGTGATACAACAGGGGGCATAGAGCCCCAGCATTTT. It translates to CATSDTTGGIEPQHF.

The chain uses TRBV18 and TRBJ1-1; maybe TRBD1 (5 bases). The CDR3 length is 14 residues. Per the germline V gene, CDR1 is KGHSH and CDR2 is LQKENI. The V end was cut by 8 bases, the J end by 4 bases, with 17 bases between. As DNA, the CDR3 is TGTGCCAGCCGGGGGGATTCGGGGTTCACTGAAGCTTTCTTT. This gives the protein CASRGDSGFTEAFF. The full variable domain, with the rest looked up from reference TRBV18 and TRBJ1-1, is NAGVMQNPRHLVRRRGQEARLRCSPMKGHSHVYWYRQLPEEGLKFMVYLQKENIIDESGMPKERFSAEFPKEGPSILRIQQVVRGDSAAYFCASRGDSGFTEAFFGQGTRLTVV.

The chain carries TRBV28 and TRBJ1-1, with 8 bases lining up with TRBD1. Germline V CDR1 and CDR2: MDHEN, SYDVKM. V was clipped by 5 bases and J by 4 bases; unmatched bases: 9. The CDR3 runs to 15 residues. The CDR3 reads CASSTGQGGITEAFF. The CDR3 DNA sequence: TGTGCCAGCAGTACCGGACAGGGTGGGATCACTGAAGCTTTCTTT.

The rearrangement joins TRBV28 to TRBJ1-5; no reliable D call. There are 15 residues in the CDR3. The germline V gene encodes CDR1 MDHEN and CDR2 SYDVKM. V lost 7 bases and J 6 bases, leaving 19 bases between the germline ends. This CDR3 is CASTLGRAPGQPQHF. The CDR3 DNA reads TGTGCCAGCACCCTGGGCCGCGCCCCTGGTCAGCCCCAGCATTTT.

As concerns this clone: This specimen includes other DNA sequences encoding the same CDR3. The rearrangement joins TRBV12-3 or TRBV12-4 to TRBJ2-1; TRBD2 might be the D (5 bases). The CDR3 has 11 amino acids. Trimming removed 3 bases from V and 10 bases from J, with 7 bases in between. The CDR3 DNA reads TGTGCCAGCAGTTTCGGCGGGGAGCAGTTCTTC. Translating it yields CASSFGGEQFF.

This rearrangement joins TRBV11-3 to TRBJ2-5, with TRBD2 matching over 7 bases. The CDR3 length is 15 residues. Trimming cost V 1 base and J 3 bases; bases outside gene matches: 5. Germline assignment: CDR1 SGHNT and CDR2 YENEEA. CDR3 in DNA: TGTGCCAGCAGCTTAGGCGGGACTAATAAAGAGACCCAGTACTTC. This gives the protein CASSLGGTNKETQYF.

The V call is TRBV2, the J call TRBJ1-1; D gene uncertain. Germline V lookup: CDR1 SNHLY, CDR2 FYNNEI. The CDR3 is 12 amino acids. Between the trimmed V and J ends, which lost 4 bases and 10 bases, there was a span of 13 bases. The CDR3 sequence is CASSVGFMGAFF. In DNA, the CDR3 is TGTGCCAGCAGTGTCGGGTTTATGGGAGCTTTCTTT.

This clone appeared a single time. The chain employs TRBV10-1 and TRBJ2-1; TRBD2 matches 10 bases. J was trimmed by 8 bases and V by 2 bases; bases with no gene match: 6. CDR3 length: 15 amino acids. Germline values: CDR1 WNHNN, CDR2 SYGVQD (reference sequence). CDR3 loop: CASSERASGRYEQFF. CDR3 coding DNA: TGCGCCAGCAGTGAGAGGGCTAGCGGGAGATATGAGCAGTTCTTC.

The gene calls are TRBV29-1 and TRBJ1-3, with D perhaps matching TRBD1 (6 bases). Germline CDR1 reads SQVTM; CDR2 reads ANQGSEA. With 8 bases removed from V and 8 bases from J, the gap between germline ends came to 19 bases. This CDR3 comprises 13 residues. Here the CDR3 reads CSIRGVGGHTIYF. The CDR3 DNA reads TGCAGCATACGGGGGGTCGGGGGGCACACCATATATTTT.

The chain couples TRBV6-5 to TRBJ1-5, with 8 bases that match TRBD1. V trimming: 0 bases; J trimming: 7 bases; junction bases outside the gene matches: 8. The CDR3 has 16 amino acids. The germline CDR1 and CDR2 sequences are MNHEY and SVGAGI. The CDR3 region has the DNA TGTGCCAGCAGTTACTCGACAGGGGCGGGCGGGCAGCCCCAGCATTTT. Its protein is CASSYSTGAGGQPQHF.

The CDR3 protein is CASSLWTGGLDGYTF. The CDR3 DNA reads as TGTGCCAGCAGCTTATGGACAGGGGGCTTGGATGGCTACACCTTC. The chain joins TRBV5-8 to TRBJ1-2; 11 nucleotides align to TRBD1. Germline V gene lookup returns CDR1 SGHTS and CDR2 YDEGEE. V gave up 2 bases and J gave up 6 bases; unmatched junction bases: 6. This CDR3 is 15 amino acids long.

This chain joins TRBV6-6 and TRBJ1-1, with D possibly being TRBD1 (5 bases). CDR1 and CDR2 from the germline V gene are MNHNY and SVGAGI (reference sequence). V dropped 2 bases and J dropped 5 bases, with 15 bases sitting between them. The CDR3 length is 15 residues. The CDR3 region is CASSYPGGGRTEAFF. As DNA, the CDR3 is TGTGCCAGCAGTTACCCGGGGGGGGGTAGAACTGAAGCTTTCTTT.

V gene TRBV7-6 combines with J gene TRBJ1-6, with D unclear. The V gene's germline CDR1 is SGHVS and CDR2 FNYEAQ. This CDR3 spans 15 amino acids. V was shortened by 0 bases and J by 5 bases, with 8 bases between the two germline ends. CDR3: CASSLATPDNSPLHF. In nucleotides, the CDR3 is TGTGCCAGCAGCTTAGCGACACCTGATAATTCACCCCTCCACTTT.

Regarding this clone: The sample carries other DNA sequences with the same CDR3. CDR3 in amino acids: CASSQDWTANSPLHF. CDR3 DNA: TGCGCCAGCAGCCAAGATTGGACAGCTAATTCACCCCTCCACTTT. The V gene is TRBV4-3, the J gene TRBJ1-6; weak D call: TRBD1 (6 bases). Germline V gene data show CDR1 as LGHNA and CDR2 as YSLEER. The CDR3 has 15 amino acids. V was cut by 0 bases and J by 6 bases, with 9 bases left in between.

The CDR3 DNA sequence: TGTGCCAGCAGCTTGGGAACAGTTACTAACTATGGCTACACCTTC. This sequence encodes CASSLGTVTNYGYTF. The chain employs TRBV5-6 and TRBJ1-2; no firm D call. With 0 bases removed from V and 0 bases from J, the gap between germline ends came to 9 bases. The CDR3 has 15 amino acids. CDR1 and CDR2 from the germline V gene are SGHDT and YYEEEE.

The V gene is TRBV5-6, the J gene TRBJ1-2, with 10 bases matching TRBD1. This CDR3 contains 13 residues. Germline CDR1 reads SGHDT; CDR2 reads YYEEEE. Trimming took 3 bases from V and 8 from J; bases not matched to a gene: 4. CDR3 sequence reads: CASSWGTGEGYTF. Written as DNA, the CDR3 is TGTGCCAGCAGCTGGGGGACAGGGGAAGGCTACACCTTC. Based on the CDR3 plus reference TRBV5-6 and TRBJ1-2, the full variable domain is DAGVTQSPTHLIKTRGQQVTLRCSPKSGHDTVSWYQQALGQGPQFIFQYYEEEERQRGNFPDRFSGHQFPNYSSELNVNALLLGDSALYLCASSWGTGEGYTFGSGTRLTVV.

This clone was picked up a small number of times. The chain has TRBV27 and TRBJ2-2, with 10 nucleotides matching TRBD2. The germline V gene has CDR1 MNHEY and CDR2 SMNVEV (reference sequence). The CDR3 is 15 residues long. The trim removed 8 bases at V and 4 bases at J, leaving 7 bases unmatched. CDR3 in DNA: TGTGCCAGCCAACCCCTAGCGGGAGTCACCGGGGAGCTGTTTTTT. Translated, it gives CASQPLAGVTGELFF.

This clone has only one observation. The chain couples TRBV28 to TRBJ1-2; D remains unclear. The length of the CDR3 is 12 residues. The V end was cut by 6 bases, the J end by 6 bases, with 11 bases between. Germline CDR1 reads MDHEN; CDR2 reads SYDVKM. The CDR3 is CASSYQENGYTF. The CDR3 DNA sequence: TGTGCCAGCAGCTATCAGGAAAATGGCTACACCTTC.

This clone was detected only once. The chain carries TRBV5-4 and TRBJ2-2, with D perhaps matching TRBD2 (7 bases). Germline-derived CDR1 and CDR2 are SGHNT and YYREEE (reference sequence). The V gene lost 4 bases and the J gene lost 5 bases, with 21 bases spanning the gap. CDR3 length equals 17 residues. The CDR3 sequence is CASSDGGARGGTGELFF. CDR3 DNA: TGTGCCAGCAGCGATGGGGGGGCGCGGGGCGGGACCGGGGAGCTGTTTTTT.

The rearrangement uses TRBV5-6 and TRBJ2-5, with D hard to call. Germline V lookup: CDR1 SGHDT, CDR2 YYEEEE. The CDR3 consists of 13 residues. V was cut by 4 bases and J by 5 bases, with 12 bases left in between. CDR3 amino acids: CASSPSPSETQYF. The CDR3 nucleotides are TGTGCCAGCAGCCCAAGCCCTTCGGAGACCCAGTACTTC.

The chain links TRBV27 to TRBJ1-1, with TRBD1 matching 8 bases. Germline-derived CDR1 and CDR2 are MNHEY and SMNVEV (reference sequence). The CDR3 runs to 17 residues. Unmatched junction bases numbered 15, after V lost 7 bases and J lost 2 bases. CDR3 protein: CASKQIQGARGNTEAFF. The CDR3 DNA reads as TGTGCCAGCAAACAAATTCAGGGGGCGAGGGGCAACACTGAAGCTTTCTTT.